This TCR beta chain was sequenced in a study of T cell repertoires in cytomegalovirus infection (dated by TCRdb to between 2017 and 2020). Describing the broader study: Donor HLA type was relevant to the analysis, as public TCR beta signatures indicated carriage of CMV infection together with the matching HLA type. Broad study findings and their caveats: In both this cohort and an independent cohort of over 350 donors, the cumulative frequency of public TCR beta family members distinguished carriers of CMV infection plus the relevant HLA type. The ex vivo response was dominated by HLA-C-restricted CMV-specific TCR beta clonotypes, which also provided the single most frequent clonotype in two of eight donors.

The sequencer listed for this sample is Illumina HiSeq 1500. The public reads were reanalyzed by TCRdb: fastp trimming at Q25, MiXCR alignment, in-frame beta chains only. Each CDR3 protein gets just one entry, which takes the most common genes and DNA from the rows behind it. This sample has approximately 500,000 distinct CDR3 sequences in its table, and about 11% of those were observed once. The top ten constitute 9.5% to 13% of the sample. There are 15 amino acids in the CDR3, from cysteine to phenylalanine inclusive. The read is trimmed to its CDR3 DNA, 45 bases read in frame from base 1. The V end loses 3 bases and the J end loses 5 bases, and a stretch of 14 bases separates them. CDR1 is given as LNHDA and CDR2 as SQIVND, both from the germline V gene (reference sequence). This clonotype was detected a few times. Its cognate antigen has yet to be identified. No qualities accompany the bases; no much larger clone lies one base away.

The rearrangement joined TRBV19 to TRBJ2-1; confidence is insufficient to name the D gene. The TCR sequence derives from a human donor in good health (CMV status not recorded). Some clones in this sample may be carry-over from other donors' samples. Sequencing used PBMCs. CDR3 protein: CASSIRPRGDNEQFF. The DNA reads TGTGCCAGTAGTATTCGACCCCGTGGAGACAATGAGCAGTTCTTC.